One sample yielded the 15 T cell receptor beta chains listed below, sequenced in a study of blood T cell repertoires in COVID-19. Using immunoSEQ multiplex PCR, the repertoire was profiled, and TCRdb retains in-frame clones only, with some absent. Altogether some 220,000 clones are present, around 90% being singletons, with the ten largest covering approximately 12%. Sequencing was done on a sample of peripheral blood. All receptors derive from a young woman who had recovered from COVID-19.

This chain uses TRBV5-1 with TRBJ2-3; TRBD2 matches at 11 bases. This CDR3 region has 16 residues. J gave up 3 bases and V 4 bases, and 7 bases lay outside the gene matches. The germline V gene has CDR1 SGHRS and CDR2 YFSETQ. The CDR3 reads CASSPQLAGVTDTQYF. The CDR3, as DNA: TGCGCCAGCAGCCCCCAACTAGCGGGAGTTACAGATACGCAGTATTTT. The full variable domain, with the rest looked up from reference TRBV5-1 and TRBJ2-3, is KAGVTQTPRYLIKTRGQQVTLSCSPISGHRSVSWYQQTPGQGLQFLFEYFSETQRNKGNFPGRFSGRQFSNSRSEMNVSTLELGDSALYLCASSPQLAGVTDTQYFGPGTRLTVL.

V is TRBV18 and J is TRBJ1-3; possible D gene TRBD1, 5 bases. Trimming took off 3 bases at V and 0 bases at J, with 12 bases between the two ends. The CDR3 is 16 residues long. Germline V lookup: CDR1 KGHSH, CDR2 LQKENI. DNA for the CDR3: TGTGCCAGCTCACCTCCGAAGGGGATCTCTGGAAACACCATATATTTT. Its protein product is CASSPPKGISGNTIYF.

A remark on this clone: This same CDR3 is encoded by further DNA sequences in the sample. The J gene is TRBJ1-6, the V gene TRBV9; a possible D gene is TRBD1 (5 bases). V was trimmed by 2 bases and J by 0 bases, leaving 6 bases between them. This CDR3 has 15 residues. Germline CDR1 is SGDLS and CDR2 is YYNGEE. CDR3 in amino acids: CASSVTDSYNSPLHF. The CDR3 region has the DNA TGTGCCAGCAGCGTGACAGACTCCTATAATTCACCCCTCCACTTT. Using reference TRBV9 and TRBJ1-6 for the parts outside the CDR3, the full variable domain is DSGVTQTPKHLITATGQRVTLRCSPRSGDLSVYWYQQSLDQGLQFLIQYYNGEERAKGNILERFSAQQFPDLHSELNLSSLELGDSALYFCASSVTDSYNSPLHFGNGTRLTVT.

V is TRBV27 and J is TRBJ2-2; D is possibly TRBD1 (5 bases). Trimming left V 8 bases short and J 3 bases short, with 13 bases between. This CDR3 comprises 14 residues. Germline CDR1 and CDR2: MNHEY and SMNVEV (reference sequence). The CDR3: CASGLGPDTGELFF. CDR3 nucleotides: TGTGCCAGCGGCCTGGGGCCGGACACCGGGGAGCTGTTTTTT.

The genes are TRBV7-3 and TRBJ2-3; 10 bases agree with TRBD1. Trimming removed 5 bases from V and 5 bases from J; junction bases left unmatched: 7. This CDR3 has 15 residues. In germline, CDR1 is SGHTA, CDR2 FQGTGA. CDR3 DNA: TGTGCCAGCAGCCCACTGACAGGGGGCGAAGATACGCAGTATTTT. It codes for CASSPLTGGEDTQYF.

The chain recombines TRBV19 with TRBJ2-5; 8 nucleotides line up with TRBD2. Germline V gene lookup returns CDR1 LNHDA and CDR2 SQIVND (reference sequence). The CDR3 is 14 residues long. Trimming took 1 base from V and 3 from J; bases not matched to a gene: 1. The DNA for the CDR3 is TGTGCCAGTAGTATAGCGGGAGGGGAAGAGACCCAGTACTTC. Protein: CASSIAGGEETQYF.

This clone appeared a single time. The chain recombines TRBV6-5 with TRBJ1-5, with D perhaps matching TRBD1 (6 bases). CDR3 length: 14 residues. The V and J ends lost 5 bases and 5 bases respectively, with 13 bases between them. Germline CDR1 is MNHEY and CDR2 is SVGAGI. CDR3 sequence reads: CASSPGGGHQPQHF. The CDR3 DNA is TGTGCCAGCAGTCCCGGGGGGGGCCATCAGCCCCAGCATTTT.

The chain combines TRBV6-6 with TRBJ2-1; D call uncertain. The CDR3 contains 11 residues. Germline V gene lookup returns CDR1 MNHNY and CDR2 SVGAGI (reference sequence). The V end was cut by 9 bases, the J end by 10 bases, with 13 bases between. DNA for the CDR3: TGTGCCAGTTCGAGCAGGCGAGAGCAGTTCTTC. It yields the protein CASSSRREQFF.

J is TRBJ1-3 and V is TRBV6-2 or TRBV6-3; 8 bases line up with TRBD1. The CDR3 has 14 amino acids. The trim removed 6 bases at V and 5 bases at J, leaving 6 bases unmatched. From germline, CDR1 is MNHEY and CDR2 SVGEGT. In DNA form, the CDR3 reads TGTGCCAGCAGCCCCGGACAGGGAAGAAACACCATATATTTT. Translated, it gives CASSPGQGRNTIYF.

This chain uses TRBV18 with TRBJ1-2, with 7 bases lining up with TRBD1. Germline V gives CDR1 KGHSH, CDR2 LQKENI. There are 15 residues in the CDR3. The J segment lost 2 bases and the V segment lost 3 bases, leaving 6 bases of the junction unmatched. This CDR3 is CASSPQDRTNYGYTF. CDR3 bases: TGTGCCAGCTCACCGCAGGACAGGACGAACTATGGCTACACCTTC. The whole variable domain, remainder taken from reference TRBV18 and TRBJ1-2, is NAGVMQNPRHLVRRRGQEARLRCSPMKGHSHVYWYRQLPEEGLKFMVYLQKENIIDESGMPKERFSAEFPKEGPSILRIQQVVRGDSAAYFCASSPQDRTNYGYTFGSGTRLTVV.

This clone occurred once. This chain uses TRBV6-5 with TRBJ1-1, with a possible D match to TRBD1 (6 bases). V was shortened by 2 bases and J by 11 bases, with 9 bases between the two germline ends. Per the germline V gene, CDR1 is MNHEY and CDR2 is SVGAGI. This CDR3 has 11 residues. CDR3 DNA sequence: TGTGCCAGCAGTTACAGTGACAGGGCTTTCTTT. This codes for CASSYSDRAFF.

The chain employs TRBV4-2 and TRBJ2-3; 9 nucleotides match TRBD1. J lost 5 bases, V lost 1 base, and 19 bases had no gene match. The germline gives CDR1 LGHNA, CDR2 YNFKEQ. The CDR3 covers 20 residues. Here the CDR3 reads CASSQGVAGVTGGPRDTQYF. Here the CDR3 DNA reads TGTGCCAGCAGCCAAGGAGTAGCCGGAGTGACAGGGGGTCCAAGAGATACGCAGTATTTT.

This clone was observed a few times. The chain employs TRBV20-1 and TRBJ1-1; D is undetermined. CDR1 and CDR2 from the germline V gene are DFQATT and SNEGSKA (reference sequence). The length of the CDR3 is 11 residues. Trimming stripped 1 base from V and 6 bases from J, with 6 bases between. The CDR3 nucleotides read TGCAGTGCTAGAGCTACTGCTGAAGCTTTCTTT. Encoded protein: CSARATAEAFF.

The gene calls are TRBV7-2 and TRBJ1-1; tentative D call: TRBD1 (5 bases). The germline gives CDR1 SGHTA, CDR2 FQGNSA. Between the trimmed V and J ends, which lost 7 bases and 5 bases, there was a span of 17 bases. The CDR3 sequence is 14 residues long. The CDR3: CASTLGGGKTEAFF. Written as DNA, the CDR3 is TGTGCCAGCACCCTGGGTGGGGGGAAAACTGAAGCTTTCTTT.

The rearrangement links TRBV13 to TRBJ1-4; D is possibly TRBD1 (6 bases). Trimming took off 5 bases at V and 7 bases at J, with 14 bases between the two ends. The CDR3 has 14 amino acids. CDR1 and CDR2 from the germline V gene are PRHDT and FYEKMQ (reference sequence). The CDR3 spells CASSRIQGSEKLFF. In DNA, the CDR3 is TGTGCCAGCAGCAGAATACAGGGAAGTGAAAAACTGTTTTTT.